The next 3 T cell receptor beta chains were all read from a single sample in a study of blood T cell repertoires in COVID-19. The repertoire was sequenced with immunoSEQ multiplex PCR; TCRdb's copy has only in-frame clones and lacks some. The sample consists of about 340,000 clones, over 70% of them appearing once. Sequencing was done on a sample of peripheral blood. All receptors come from a woman aged 45-65 years with COVID-19, enrolled during active disease.

The chain uses TRBV6-6 and TRBJ1-2; 10 nucleotides agree with TRBD1. V was pared by 0 bases and J by 7 bases, with 2 bases of the junction left unmatched. Germline V gene data show CDR1 as MNHNY and CDR2 as SVGAGI (reference sequence). The CDR3 is 14 amino acids. The CDR3 DNA reads as TGTGCCAGCAGTTACTCAGGGACAGGGGTTGGCTACACCTTC. Its protein product is CASSYSGTGVGYTF.

The rearrangement joins TRBV18 to TRBJ1-1; no clear D. The CDR3 has 15 residues. Trimming shortened V by 3 bases and J by 7 bases, and 18 bases separated the two germline ends. CDR1 and CDR2 from the germline V gene are KGHSH and LQKENI. The CDR3 reads CASSPQRSRQGEAFF. CDR3 DNA sequence: TGTGCCAGCTCACCCCAACGATCACGACAAGGTGAAGCTTTCTTT.

This clone was recorded once. The J gene is TRBJ1-1, the V gene TRBV11-2; 7 bases fit TRBD1. There are 16 residues in the CDR3. Germline V CDR1 and CDR2: SGHAT, FQNNGV. V gave up 1 base and J gave up 1 base; unmatched junction bases: 6. CDR3 bases: TGTGCCAGCAGCTTAGTGACAGGGCTACAGAACACTGAAGCTTTCTTT. This encodes CASSLVTGLQNTEAFF.